These 4 T cell receptor beta chains originate from one sample sequenced in a study of blood T cell repertoires in COVID-19. Only in-frame clones appear in the TCRdb table, and some are missing; sequencing was by immunoSEQ multiplex PCR. The sample yields under 250,000 clones, roughly 90% seen once. The sample consisted of peripheral blood. The origin of the receptors is a man between 60 and 70 years old with COVID-19, enrolled during active disease.

CDR3 DNA: TGTGCCAGCAGCCCCGGGAGCTATGGCTACACCTTC. Translating it yields CASSPGSYGYTF. The rearrangement links TRBV14 to TRBJ1-2, with D unclear. The germline V gene encodes CDR1 SGHDN and CDR2 FVKESK. Trimming shortened V by 4 bases and J by 4 bases, and 7 bases separated the two germline ends. The CDR3 is made up of 12 amino acids.

V gene TRBV6-5 combines with J gene TRBJ2-7; a possible D gene is TRBD1 (5 bases). The CDR3 length is 13 residues. Per germline, CDR1 MNHEY and CDR2 SVGAGI. Trimming cost V 0 bases and J 4 bases, with 7 bases left between them. The CDR3 sequence: CASSYSKGYEQYF. CDR3 nucleotides: TGTGCCAGCAGTTACTCCAAGGGGTACGAGCAGTACTTC.

In DNA form, the CDR3 reads TGCAGCGCAGAGGGACAGGGAAACACTGAAGCTTTCTTT. Its protein is CSAEGQGNTEAFF. V usage is TRBV29-1 and J usage is TRBJ1-1; 9 nucleotides align to TRBD1. CDR1 and CDR2 (germline): SQVTM, ANQGSEA. The CDR3 length is 13 residues. The junction had 5 bases not matched to a gene; V was cut back by 7 bases and J by 2 bases. The whole variable domain, remainder taken from reference TRBV29-1 and TRBJ1-1, is SAVISQKPSRDICQRGTSLTIQCQVDSQVTMMFWYRQQPGQSLTLIATANQGSEATYESGFVIDKFPISRPNLTFSTLTVSNMSPEDSSIYLCSAEGQGNTEAFFGQGTRLTVV.

The chain is built from TRBV2 and TRBJ2-2, with a weak D call TRBD1 (6 bases). Germline-derived CDR1 and CDR2 are SNHLY and FYNNEI. The CDR3 spans 13 residues. V lost 5 bases and J lost 3, with 7 bases in between. The DNA of the CDR3 is TGTGCCAGCAGTCGACAGGACACCGGGGAGCTGTTTTTT. It translates to CASSRQDTGELFF.